This is a list of T cell receptor beta chains from one sample in a study of Ad26.COV2.S vaccination and SARS-CoV-2 variants. Repertoires were generated with immunoSEQ multiplex PCR, while TCRdb's copy carries only in-frame clones and drops some. The profile covers 350,000 to 400,000 clones, with approximately 86% appearing a single time and roughly 3.2% taken by the ten largest. Material: peripheral blood, obtained in a trial of Ad26.COV2.S vaccine versus placebo. Receptors were obtained from a person aged 18-60 years who received the Ad26.COV2.S COVID-19 vaccine or a placebo. CDR3s include the opening cysteine and the closing phenylalanine or tryptophan. D genes are given only for firm matches. Expanded clones get a size class; other rows say once, few or many, or leave the size out.

>.|TRBJ1-5|TRBV5-5|.
TGTGCCAGCAGCTTGGGCGGGGGGGCAGGCAATCAGCCCCAGCATTTT
CASSLGGGAGNQPQHF
>.|TRBJ2-4|TRBV7-8|TRBD1
TGTGCCAGCAGCTTAAATCCCCGGACAGGCAGCCTAGCCAAAAACATTCAGTACTTC
CASSLNPRTGSLAKNIQYF
>once|TRBJ1-1|TRBV7-8|.
TGTGCCAGCAGCTTAGAGGCCCTCGCGGGAGCTTTCTTT
CASSLEALAGAFF
>.|TRBJ1-5|TRBV2|.
TGTGCCAGCAGTGAATCGGCAGATAGCAATCAGCCCCAGCATTTT
CASSESADSNQPQHF
>.|TRBJ1-2|TRBV6-4|.
TGTGCCAGCAGCGCTATAGCAGGGGAGGGCTATGGCTACACCTTC
CASSAIAGEGYGYTF
>.|TRBJ1-2|TRBV2|.
TGTGCCAGCAGTGAATGGGGGGTAGGGGGAGGCTACACCTTC
CASSEWGVGGGYTF
>.|TRBJ1-4|TRBV5-1|.
TGCGCCAGCAGCTTGTCGACCGGAGATGAAAAACTGTTTTTT
CASSLSTGDEKLFF
>.|TRBJ2-5|TRBV14|.
TGTGCCAGCAGCCAGATCCACGAGACCCAGTACTTC
CASSQIHETQYF
>once|TRBJ1-4|TRBV7-8|.
TGTGCCAGCAGCTTAGAAGGATTAAGGGGTGAAAAACTGTTTTTT
CASSLEGLRGEKLFF
>.|TRBJ2-7|TRBV7-2|.
TGTGCCAGCAGCCCCTGGACGGAATACGAGCAGTACTTC
CASSPWTEYEQYF
>few|TRBJ1-4|TRBV7-2|TRBD1
TGTGCCAGCAGCTTAGACAGGGGAGAAGAAAAACTGTTTTTT
CASSLDRGEEKLFF
>.|TRBJ2-7|TRBV27|TRBD2
TGTGCCAGCAGTTTGGGGACTAGCTACGAGCAGTACTTC
CASSLGTSYEQYF
>.|TRBJ1-2|TRBV19|.
TGTGCCAGTAGTATGCCCCCAAGTGCTCGCGGTGGCTACACCTTC
CASSMPPSARGGYTF
>.|TRBJ1-4|TRBV3-1/TRBV3-2|TRBD1
TGTGCCAGCAGCCAAGAGGCAAGGGGGCAGACTAATGAAAAACTGTTTTTT
CASSQEARGQTNEKLFF
>.|TRBJ2-1|TRBV7-9|TRBD2
TGTGCCACCTCGCGGGGGGTCCTGGAGCAGTTCTTC
CATSRGVLEQFF
>.|TRBJ2-1|TRBV6-4|.
TGTGCCAGCAGTGTCTCGACAGGTACTCTATTCTTC
CASSVSTGTLFF
>few|TRBJ2-7|TRBV7-9|TRBD1
TGTGCCAGCAGCTTGACGGGACAGTTCTACGAGCAGTACTTC
CASSLTGQFYEQYF
>.|TRBJ1-5|TRBV7-2|.
TGTGCCAGCAGCTTAAGCCCCATTAATCAGCCCCAGCATTTT
CASSLSPINQPQHF
>.|TRBJ2-3|TRBV7-9|.
TGTGCCAGCAGCTCCGGGCAGTATTTT
CASSSGQYF
>once|TRBJ1-2|TRBV12-3/TRBV12-4|.
TGTGCCAGCAGTTTAGTCGGGGGGGGTGGCTACACCTTC
CASSLVGGGGYTF
>.|TRBJ2-7|TRBV3-1/TRBV3-2|.
TGTGCCAGCAGCCCGAACTTAGCCTACGAGCAGTACTTC
CASSPNLAYEQYF
>.|TRBJ1-1|TRBV4-1|.
TGCGCCAGCAGCCACGGGCAGAGGAACACTGAAGCTTTCTTT
CASSHGQRNTEAFF
>.|TRBJ2-1|TRBV27|.
TGTGCCAGCAGTGCCTCGCCAAGGGTGAGCTCCTACAATGAGCAGTTCTTC
CASSASPRVSSYNEQFF
>few|TRBJ2-2|TRBV7-6|TRBD2
TGTGCCAGCAGCCTTGGCCCCAGCGGGGGGGCAGACGGGGAGCTGTTTTTT
CASSLGPSGGADGELFF
>.|TRBJ2-2|TRBV11-2|.
TGTGCAGGGGGGCATTTGAACACCGGGGAGCTGTTTTTT
CAGGHLNTGELFF
>.|TRBJ2-2|TRBV5-4|.
TGTGCCAGCACCATGACTAGTAACACCGGGGAGCTGTTTTTT
CASTMTSNTGELFF
>once|TRBJ2-3|TRBV6-5|TRBD2
TGTGCCAGCAGCCGCGGGGGAACCACAGATACGCAGTATTTT
CASSRGGTTDTQYF
>.|TRBJ1-1|TRBV7-2|TRBD1
TGTGCCAGCAGCTTTCGACAGGGGGCCACTGAAGCTTTCTTT
CASSFRQGATEAFF
>.|TRBJ2-3|TRBV27|TRBD1
TGTGCCAGCAGTCAAGGGACAGGGATAGCAGATACGCAGTATTTT
CASSQGTGIADTQYF
>.|TRBJ2-3|TRBV19|.
TGTGCCAGTAGTATTCTTGGGCCGAGCACAGATACGCAGTATTTT
CASSILGPSTDTQYF
>once|TRBJ2-7|TRBV10-3|TRBD1
TGTGCCATCACCCCGGGACAGGGTCCCTACGAGCAGTACTTC
CAITPGQGPYEQYF
>.|TRBJ2-5|TRBV11-2|TRBD1
TGTGCCAGCAGCTTATCGACAGGGGAATGGGAGACCCAGTACTTC
CASSLSTGEWETQYF